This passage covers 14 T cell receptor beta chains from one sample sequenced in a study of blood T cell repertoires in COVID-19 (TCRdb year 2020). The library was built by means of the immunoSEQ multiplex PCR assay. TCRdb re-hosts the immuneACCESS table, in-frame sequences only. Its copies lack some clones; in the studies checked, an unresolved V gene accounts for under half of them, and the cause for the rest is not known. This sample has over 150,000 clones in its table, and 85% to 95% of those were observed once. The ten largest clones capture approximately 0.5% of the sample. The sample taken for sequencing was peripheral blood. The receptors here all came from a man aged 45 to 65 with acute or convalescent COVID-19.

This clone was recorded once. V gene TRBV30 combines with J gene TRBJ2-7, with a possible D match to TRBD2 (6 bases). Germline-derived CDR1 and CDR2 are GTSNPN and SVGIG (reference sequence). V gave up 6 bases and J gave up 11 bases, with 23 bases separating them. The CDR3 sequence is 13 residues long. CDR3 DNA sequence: TGTGCCTGCACTGGGGCGGGAAGACAATCGAAGTACTTC. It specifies CACTGAGRQSKYF. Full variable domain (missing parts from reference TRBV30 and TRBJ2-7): SQTIHQWPATLVQPVGSPLSLECTVEGTSNPNLYWYRQAAGRGLQLLFYSVGIGQISSEVPQNLSASRPQDRQFILSSKKLLLSDSGFYLCACTGAGRQSKYFGPGTRLTVT.

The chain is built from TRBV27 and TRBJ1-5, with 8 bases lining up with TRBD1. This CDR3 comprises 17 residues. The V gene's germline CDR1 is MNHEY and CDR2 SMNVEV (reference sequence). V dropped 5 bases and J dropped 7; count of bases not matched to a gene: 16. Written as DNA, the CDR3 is TGTGCCAGCAGTCCGGGGACAGGATCCTCAGTAGGGCAGCCCCAGCATTTT. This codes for CASSPGTGSSVGQPQHF.

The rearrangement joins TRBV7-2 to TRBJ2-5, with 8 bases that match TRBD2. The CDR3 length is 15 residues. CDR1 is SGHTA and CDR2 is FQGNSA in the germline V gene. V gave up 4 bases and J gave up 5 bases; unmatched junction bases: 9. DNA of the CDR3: TGTGCCAGCAGCTCGGAGCGGGGGTTTCTGGAGACCCAGTACTTC. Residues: CASSSERGFLETQYF.

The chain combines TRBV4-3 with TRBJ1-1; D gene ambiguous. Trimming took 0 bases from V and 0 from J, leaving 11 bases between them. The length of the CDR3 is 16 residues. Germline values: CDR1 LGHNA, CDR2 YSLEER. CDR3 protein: CASSQEVHTVNTEAFF. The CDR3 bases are TGCGCCAGCAGCCAAGAGGTTCATACGGTGAACACTGAAGCTTTCTTT.

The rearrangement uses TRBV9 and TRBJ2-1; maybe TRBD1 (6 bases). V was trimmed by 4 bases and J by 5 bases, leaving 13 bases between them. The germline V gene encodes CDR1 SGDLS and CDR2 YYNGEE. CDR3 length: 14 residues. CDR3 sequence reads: CASSSLDRDNEQFF. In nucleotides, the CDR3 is TGTGCCAGCAGCTCACTGGACAGAGACAATGAGCAGTTCTTC.

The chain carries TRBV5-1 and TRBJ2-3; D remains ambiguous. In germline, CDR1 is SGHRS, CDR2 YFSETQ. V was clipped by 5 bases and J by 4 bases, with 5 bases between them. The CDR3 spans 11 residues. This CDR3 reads CASRASDTQYF. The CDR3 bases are TGCGCCAGCAGGGCCTCAGATACGCAGTATTTT.

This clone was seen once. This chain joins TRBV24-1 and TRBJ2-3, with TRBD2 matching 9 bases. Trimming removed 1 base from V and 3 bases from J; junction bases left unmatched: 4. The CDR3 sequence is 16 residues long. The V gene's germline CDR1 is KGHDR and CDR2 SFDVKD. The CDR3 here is CATSDFGSGRTDTQYF. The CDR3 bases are TGTGCCACCAGTGATTTTGGTAGCGGGAGAACAGATACGCAGTATTTT.

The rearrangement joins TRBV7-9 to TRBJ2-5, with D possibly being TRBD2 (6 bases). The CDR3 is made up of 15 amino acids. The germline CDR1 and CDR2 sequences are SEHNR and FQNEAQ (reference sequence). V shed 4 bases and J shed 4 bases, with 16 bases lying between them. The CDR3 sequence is CASSSTGYGGETQYF. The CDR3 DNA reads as TGTGCCAGCAGCTCGACCGGCTACGGGGGAGAGACCCAGTACTTC.

The CDR3 region has the DNA TGTGCCAGCAGCTTAGCCGGGACAGGCTACTATGGCTACACCTTC. Translating gives CASSLAGTGYYGYTF. This rearrangement joins TRBV7-2 to TRBJ1-2, with TRBD1 identical over 8 bases. Trimming removed 0 bases from V and 3 bases from J; junction bases left unmatched: 3. This CDR3 is 15 amino acids long. CDR1 and CDR2 (germline): SGHTA, FQGNSA.

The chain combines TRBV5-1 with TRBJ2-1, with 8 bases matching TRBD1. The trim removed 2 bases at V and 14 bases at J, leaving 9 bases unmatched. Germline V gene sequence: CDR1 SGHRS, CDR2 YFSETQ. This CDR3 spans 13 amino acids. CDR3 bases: TGCGCCAGCAGCTTAGGGGGGACAGGAGCGGAGTTCTTC. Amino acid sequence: CASSLGGTGAEFF.

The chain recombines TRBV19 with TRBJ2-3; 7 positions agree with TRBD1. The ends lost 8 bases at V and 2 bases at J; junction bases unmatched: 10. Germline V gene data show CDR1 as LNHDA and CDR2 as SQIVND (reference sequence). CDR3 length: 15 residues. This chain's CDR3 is CASGIGQDNTDTQYF. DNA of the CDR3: TGTGCCAGTGGGATCGGACAGGACAACACAGATACGCAGTATTTT.

CDR3 amino acids: CASSQDLTTSGRRKGYNEQFF. The CDR3, as DNA: TGCGCCAGCAGCCAAGATTTAACGACTAGCGGGAGGAGAAAGGGTTACAATGAGCAGTTCTTC. The chain recombines TRBV4-1 with TRBJ2-1; TRBD2 matches 13 bases. The CDR3 runs to 21 residues. CDR1 and CDR2 from the germline V gene are MGHRA and YSYEKL. V gave up 0 bases and J gave up 4 bases; unmatched junction bases: 15.

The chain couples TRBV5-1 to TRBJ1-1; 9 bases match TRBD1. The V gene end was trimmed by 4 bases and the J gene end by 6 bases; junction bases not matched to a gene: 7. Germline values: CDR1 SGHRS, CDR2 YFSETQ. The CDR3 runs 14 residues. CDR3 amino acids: CASSRGQGGPEAFF. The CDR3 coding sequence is TGCGCCAGCAGCAGGGGACAGGGAGGCCCTGAAGCTTTCTTT.

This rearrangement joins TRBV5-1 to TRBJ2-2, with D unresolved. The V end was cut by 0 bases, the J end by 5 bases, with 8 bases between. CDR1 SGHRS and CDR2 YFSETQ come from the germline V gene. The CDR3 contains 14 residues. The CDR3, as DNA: TGCGCCAGCAGCTTGGACTACTCAACCGGGGAGCTGTTTTTT. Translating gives CASSLDYSTGELFF. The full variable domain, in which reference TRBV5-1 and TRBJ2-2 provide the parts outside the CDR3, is KAGVTQTPRYLIKTRGQQVTLSCSPISGHRSVSWYQQTPGQGLQFLFEYFSETQRNKGNFPGRFSGRQFSNSRSEMNVSTLELGDSALYLCASSLDYSTGELFFGEGSRLTVL.